These 32 T cell receptor beta chains share one sample of origin, sequenced in a study of blood T cell repertoires in COVID-19. TCRdb's table, derived via immunoSEQ multiplex PCR, lists solely in-frame clones and lacks some. The repertoire has about 120,000 clones, 75% to 80% of them found once; the top ten carry roughly 7.3%. The sample taken for sequencing was peripheral blood. The receptors derive from a human donor in a cohort sampled during active COVID-19.

V is TRBV7-9 and J is TRBJ2-7; 7 nucleotides line up with TRBD1. Germline V gene data show CDR1 as SEHNR and CDR2 as FQNEAQ (reference sequence). Losses at the gene ends were 5 bases for V and 2 bases for J; bases not matched to a gene: 12. The CDR3 has 16 amino acids. CDR3 region: CASSPSRDSQTYEQYF. DNA for the CDR3: TGTGCCAGCAGCCCCTCCCGGGACAGCCAGACCTACGAGCAGTACTTC.

The V call is TRBV9, the J call TRBJ2-5; the D gene is possibly TRBD2 (6 bases). The V end was cut by 3 bases, the J end by 1 base, with 16 bases between. The V gene's germline CDR1 is SGDLS and CDR2 YYNGEE. This CDR3 region has 16 residues. The CDR3 region is CASSASIADFQETQYF. As DNA, the CDR3 is TGTGCCAGCAGCGCGAGCATAGCGGATTTCCAAGAGACCCAGTACTTC.

The CDR3 here is CASSPRTGSGYTF. CDR3 in DNA: TGTGCCAGCAGCCCCCGGACAGGGAGTGGCTACACCTTC. The rearrangement uses TRBV6-4 and TRBJ1-2; 8 nucleotides line up with TRBD1. This CDR3 is 13 amino acids long. CDR1 and CDR2 (germline): MRHNA, SNTAGT. With 6 bases clipped from V and 7 bases from J, the junction kept 7 bases outside the gene matches.

The chain links TRBV9 to TRBJ2-7; the D gene is possibly TRBD2 (7 bases). The CDR3 is 14 amino acids. V was trimmed by 3 bases and J by 4 bases, leaving 14 bases between them. Germline values: CDR1 SGDLS, CDR2 YYNGEE. The CDR3 nucleotides read TGTGCCAGCAGCGGCGGGGGCTCGTATTACGAGCAGTACTTC. Its protein product is CASSGGGSYYEQYF. Supplemented by reference TRBV9 and TRBJ2-7, the full variable domain reads DSGVTQTPKHLITATGQRVTLRCSPRSGDLSVYWYQQSLDQGLQFLIQYYNGEERAKGNILERFSAQQFPDLHSELNLSSLELGDSALYFCASSGGGSYYEQYFGPGTRLTVT.

V usage is TRBV6-5 and J usage is TRBJ1-5; D perhaps matches TRBD1 (6 bases). Germline lookup yields CDR1 MNHEY and CDR2 SVGAGI. The CDR3 loop spans 16 amino acids. V lost 2 bases, J lost 4 bases, and 15 bases lay in between. Here the CDR3 reads CASSYPPAQGNQPQHF. Here the CDR3 DNA reads TGTGCCAGCAGTTACCCTCCGGCCCAGGGGAATCAGCCCCAGCATTTT.

V usage is TRBV12-5 and J usage is TRBJ1-1, with D unclear. From germline, CDR1 is LGHNT and CDR2 FRNRAP. The CDR3 has 15 amino acids. The V gene lost 0 bases and the J gene lost 5 bases, with 13 bases spanning the gap. CDR3 amino acids: CASGLVGGYGTEAFF. The CDR3 DNA is TGTGCTAGTGGTTTGGTAGGCGGGTATGGAACTGAAGCTTTCTTT.

The table lists this clone with a few counts. The chain is built from TRBV27 and TRBJ2-4; 10 nucleotides align to TRBD2. The CDR3 consists of 15 residues. V was pared by 6 bases and J by 6 bases, with 8 bases of the junction left unmatched. Germline V CDR1 and CDR2: MNHEY, SMNVEV (reference sequence). The CDR3 region has the DNA TGTGCCAGCAGATCCTTAGCGGGAGGAGGAAACATTCAGTACTTC. Translating gives CASRSLAGGGNIQYF.

This clone was counted a few times. This chain uses TRBV2 with TRBJ2-1; 10 bases are shared with TRBD2. CDR3 length: 15 amino acids. Germline V gene lookup returns CDR1 SNHLY and CDR2 FYNNEI. With V trimmed by 8 bases and J by 5 bases, 9 bases remained unmatched. The CDR3 loop is CASRHPLAGDNEQFF. CDR3 nucleotides: TGTGCCAGCCGACATCCGCTAGCGGGAGACAATGAGCAGTTCTTC. Together with reference TRBV2 and TRBJ2-1, the CDR3 gives the full variable domain: EPEVTQTPSHQVTQMGQEVILRCVPISNHLYFYWYRQILGQKVEFLVSFYNNEISEKSEIFDDQFSVERPDGSNFTLKIRSTKLEDSAMYFCASRHPLAGDNEQFFGPGTRLTVL.

Only a few counts were recorded for this clone. The J gene is TRBJ1-5, the V gene TRBV4-1, with TRBD1 as a possible D gene (5 bases). Germline-derived CDR1 and CDR2 are MGHRA and YSYEKL. With 0 bases removed from V and 1 base from J, the gap between germline ends came to 7 bases. CDR3 length: 15 residues. Here the CDR3 reads CASSQDGGSNQPQHF. CDR3 in DNA: TGCGCCAGCAGCCAAGATGGGGGGAGCAATCAGCCCCAGCATTTT.

The rearrangement joins TRBV5-4 to TRBJ2-1; 9 nucleotides agree with TRBD2. The CDR3 is 17 amino acids. Germline trimming cut 0 bases from V and 0 bases from J; bases unmatched to any gene: 4. Germline loops: CDR1 SGHNT, CDR2 YYREEE (reference sequence). CDR3 nucleotide sequence: TGTGCCAGCAGCTTGGAGCGGGGGGCGAGCTCCTACAATGAGCAGTTCTTC. As protein: CASSLERGASSYNEQFF.

This clone was seen repeatedly, ten times or more. The chain uses TRBV28 and TRBJ2-7; 10 positions match TRBD2. This CDR3 is built from 15 residues. V lost 6 bases, J lost 2 bases, and 7 bases stayed unmatched. Per germline, CDR1 MDHEN and CDR2 SYDVKM. The CDR3 sequence is CASRPPTSGPYEQYF. Here the CDR3 DNA reads TGTGCCAGCAGACCACCGACTAGCGGGCCCTACGAGCAGTACTTC.

V and J are TRBV19 and TRBJ1-5; possible D gene TRBD1, 6 bases. The CDR3 consists of 16 residues. Germline CDR1 LNHDA, CDR2 SQIVND (reference sequence). With 2 bases removed from V and 0 bases from J, the gap between germline ends came to 11 bases. The CDR3 DNA reads as TGTGCCAGTAGTATACGGGGGGCTTATAGCAATCAGCCCCAGCATTTT. It encodes CASSIRGAYSNQPQHF. The whole variable domain, filled in from reference TRBV19 and TRBJ1-5, reads DGGITQSPKYLFRKEGQNVTLSCEQNLNHDAMYWYRQDPGQGLRLIYYSQIVNDFQKGDIAEGYSVSREKKESFPLTVTSAQKNPTAFYLCASSIRGAYSNQPQHFGDGTRLSIL.

The J gene is TRBJ1-2, the V gene TRBV6-2 or TRBV6-3, with D hard to call. Trimming removed 2 bases from V and 4 bases from J, with 5 bases in between. The CDR3 has 12 residues. CDR1 MNHEY and CDR2 SVGEGT come from the germline V gene. The CDR3 is CASSYASYGYTF. The CDR3 DNA reads TGTGCCAGCAGTTACGCCAGCTATGGCTACACCTTC.

Points on this clone: Compared with germline, one end of the junction differs, possibly owing to a read error. The gene calls are TRBV7-7 and TRBJ2-5, with 10 bases identical to TRBD2. The germline V gene encodes CDR1 SSHAT and CDR2 FNYEAQ (reference sequence). This CDR3 has 14 amino acids. The CDR3 sequence is CASSLGLAEETQYF. CDR3 in DNA: TGTGCTAGCAGCTTAGGACTAGCGGAAGAGACCCAGTACTTC.

This clone was observed a few times. This same CDR3 is encoded by further DNA sequences in the sample. This chain connects TRBV28 to TRBJ2-7, with D possibly TRBD2 on 5 matching bases. The CDR3 contains 12 residues. Trimming removed 4 bases at V and 5 bases at J, with 9 bases between. Germline CDR1 reads MDHEN; CDR2 reads SYDVKM. CDR3 sequence (DNA): TGTGCCAGCAGTTCGGGATCACACGAGCAGTACTTC. It is translated as CASSSGSHEQYF.

The J gene is TRBJ1-1, the V gene TRBV30; the D gene is possibly TRBD1 (5 bases). CDR1 is GTSNPN, CDR2 SVGIG, per germline (reference sequence). Trimming removed 3 bases from V and 1 base from J, with 9 bases in between. The CDR3 sequence is 13 residues long. CDR3 in amino acids: CAWRPQGNTEAFF. DNA of the CDR3: TGTGCCTGGAGACCCCAGGGGAACACTGAAGCTTTCTTT.

The chain carries TRBV10-3 and TRBJ1-2; tentatively, D is TRBD1 (5 bases). The CDR3 runs to 14 residues. Germline CDR1 ENHRY, CDR2 SYGVKD. The V end lost 3 bases, the J end lost 6 bases, and 14 bases lay between the germline ends. In DNA form, the CDR3 reads TGTGCCATCAGTGAATTCAGGGTAGAAAATGGCTACACCTTC. This sequence encodes CAISEFRVENGYTF.

The chain recombines TRBV6-5 with TRBJ1-6; TRBD1 matches 8 bases. Germline V gene sequence: CDR1 MNHEY, CDR2 SVGAGI. This CDR3 comprises 15 residues. Losses at the gene ends were 2 bases for V and 6 bases for J; bases not matched to a gene: 3. CDR3 residues: CASSYTDRGNSPLHF. CDR3 DNA: TGTGCCAGCAGTTACACCGACAGGGGTAATTCACCCCTCCACTTT.

The V call is TRBV27, the J call TRBJ2-7; a possible D gene is TRBD1 (8 bases). The CDR3 totals 16 residues. Trimming removed 2 bases at V and 2 bases at J, with 16 bases between. Germline CDR1 MNHEY, CDR2 SMNVEV (reference sequence). DNA for the CDR3: TGTGCCAGCAGTTTACTTCAACAGGGGGGGACCTACGAGCAGTACTTC. Its protein product is CASSLLQQGGTYEQYF.

The chain carries TRBV5-1 and TRBJ2-7, with TRBD1 matching over 8 bases. The CDR3 extends over 18 amino acids. Germline CDR1 SGHRS, CDR2 YFSETQ. The junction had 15 bases not matched to a gene; V was cut back by 1 base and J by 3 bases. The DNA for the CDR3 is TGCGCCAGCAGCTTGCTGCCCGCCTCGGGACAGGACCGCTACGAGCAGTACTTC. Protein: CASSLLPASGQDRYEQYF.

J is TRBJ1-2 and V is TRBV5-4; no clear D gene. This CDR3 comprises 15 residues. With 4 bases removed from V and 2 bases from J, the gap between germline ends came to 15 bases. The germline V gene encodes CDR1 SGHNT and CDR2 YYREEE (reference sequence). CDR3: CASSPYEGINYGYTF. The CDR3 nucleotides are TGTGCCAGCAGCCCGTACGAGGGTATCAACTATGGCTACACCTTC. The full variable domain, rest sourced from reference TRBV5-4 and TRBJ1-2, is ETGVTQSPTHLIKTRGQQVTLRCSSQSGHNTVSWYQQALGQGPQFIFQYYREEENGRGNFPPRFSGLQFPNYSSELNVNALELDDSALYLCASSPYEGINYGYTFGSGTRLTVV.

This clone was counted between two and nine times. V and J are TRBV4-1 and TRBJ1-5, with TRBD1 identical over 8 bases. With V trimmed by 4 bases and J by 7 bases, 6 bases remained unmatched. The CDR3 consists of 14 residues. Germline CDR1 and CDR2: MGHRA and YSYEKL. CDR3 in amino acids: CASSLVTGAQPQHF. For the CDR3, the DNA is TGCGCCAGCAGCCTTGTGACAGGGGCGCAGCCCCAGCATTTT.

This sequence joins TRBV30 and TRBJ1-6; 11 nucleotides match TRBD1. This CDR3 has 13 amino acids. The germline CDR1 and CDR2 sequences are GTSNPN and SVGIG (reference sequence). The junction had 2 bases not matched to a gene; V was cut back by 3 bases and J by 10 bases. The CDR3 sequence: CAWRGQGGSPLHF. The CDR3 coding sequence is TGTGCCTGGAGGGGACAGGGGGGGTCACCCCTCCACTTT.

The chain combines TRBV5-1 with TRBJ2-7, with 8 bases matching TRBD1. Germline CDR1 SGHRS, CDR2 YFSETQ. The V and J ends lost 0 bases and 3 bases, in that order; junction bases with no gene match: 5. The CDR3 runs 15 residues. CDR3 in amino acids: CASSLDGQGHYEQYF. The DNA of the CDR3 is TGCGCCAGCAGCTTGGACGGACAGGGACACTACGAGCAGTACTTC.

The chain uses TRBV10-1 and TRBJ2-3; 13 bases align to TRBD2. Germline V gene sequence: CDR1 WNHNN, CDR2 SYGVQD (reference sequence). V was clipped by 6 bases and J by 5 bases; unmatched bases: 8. The CDR3 consists of 16 residues. CDR3 loop: CASSSGTSGGEDTQYF. The CDR3, as DNA: TGCGCCAGCAGCTCTGGTACTAGCGGGGGGGAAGATACGCAGTATTTT.

The table lists this clone with a count of one. V gene TRBV30 combines with J gene TRBJ2-7, with TRBD1 identical over 10 bases. Germline V lookup: CDR1 GTSNPN, CDR2 SVGIG (reference sequence). This CDR3 is built from 13 residues. Trimming removed 5 bases from V and 3 bases from J; junction bases left unmatched: 4. The CDR3 nucleotides read TGTGCCTGGTCCGGGACAGGGGTCTACGAGCAGTACTTC. It translates to CAWSGTGVYEQYF.

This sequence joins TRBV3-1 (or the pseudogene TRBV3-2) and TRBJ2-7, with TRBD1 matching over 8 bases. V dropped 1 base and J dropped 2; count of bases not matched to a gene: 13. The germline CDR1 and CDR2 sequences are LGHDT and YNNKEL (reference sequence). There are 18 residues in the CDR3. This CDR3 reads CASSQVPRTGSIPYEQYF. CDR3 bases: TGTGCCAGCAGCCAAGTACCTCGGACAGGGTCGATCCCCTACGAGCAGTACTTC.

As DNA, the CDR3 is TGTGCCAGCAGCGGAACCCCAGGGACTGAAGCTTTCTTT. Protein: CASSGTPGTEAFF. The chain joins TRBV5-4 to TRBJ1-1; tentative D call: TRBD1 (5 bases). This CDR3 spans 13 amino acids. Germline V gives CDR1 SGHNT, CDR2 YYREEE (reference sequence). Trimming stripped 4 bases from V and 5 bases from J, with 12 bases between. Based on the CDR3 plus reference TRBV5-4 and TRBJ1-1, the full variable domain is ETGVTQSPTHLIKTRGQQVTLRCSSQSGHNTVSWYQQALGQGPQFIFQYYREEENGRGNFPPRFSGLQFPNYSSELNVNALELDDSALYLCASSGTPGTEAFFGQGTRLTVV.

The chain carries TRBV24-1 and TRBJ1-5, with D unclear. CDR3 size: 14 residues. CDR1 and CDR2 (germline): KGHDR, SFDVKD. V was shortened by 4 bases and J by 5 bases, with 11 bases between the two germline ends. CDR3 amino acids: CATSDPTEDQPQHF. The CDR3 DNA is TGTGCCACCAGTGACCCAACTGAGGATCAGCCCCAGCATTTT.

This clone showed up just once. The chain couples TRBV3-1 (or the pseudogene TRBV3-2) to TRBJ2-7; 10 bases are shared with TRBD1. Germline CDR1 LGHDT, CDR2 YNNKEL (reference sequence). Trimming removed 4 bases from V and 0 bases from J; junction bases left unmatched: 3. The CDR3 has 15 residues. The chain's CDR3 is CASSLGQGDSYEQYF. DNA for the CDR3: TGTGCCAGCAGCCTTGGACAGGGGGACTCCTACGAGCAGTACTTC.

The table lists this clone with a few counts. The genes are TRBV6-6 and TRBJ1-2; 7 nucleotides line up with TRBD1. Germline CDR1 and CDR2: MNHNY and SVGAGI (reference sequence). V lost 8 bases, J lost 8 bases, and 14 bases stayed unmatched. The CDR3 sequence is 14 residues long. This chain's CDR3 is CASRTPTGQWGYTF. DNA of the CDR3: TGTGCCAGCCGGACGCCGACAGGGCAATGGGGCTACACCTTC.

The chain couples TRBV29-1 to TRBJ1-2; 7 nucleotides line up with TRBD1. Germline CDR1 is SQVTM and CDR2 is ANQGSEA. The junction had 4 bases not matched to a gene; V was cut back by 2 bases and J by 4 bases. This CDR3 is built from 13 residues. CDR3 in DNA: TGCAGCGTTGAAAGCCGGGACAGCTATGGCTACACCTTC. This translates into CSVESRDSYGYTF.